One sample yielded the 2 T cell receptor beta chains listed below, sequenced in a study of patients and donors after allogeneic stem cell transplantation (TCRdb year 2020). Receptors were amplified or captured by RT-PCR. The instrument given in TCRdb is NextSeq 550. The public reads were run again by TCRdb, first through fastp at Q25 and then through MiXCR, and only productive beta chains were kept. CDR3 protein sequences are deduplicated, and each keeps its most common genes and DNA. The sample contains about a million distinct CDR3 sequences, more than 15% of them found a single time. Around 6% of the sample goes to the ten largest clones. The sequenced material came from blood, either unsorted or a sorted T cell fraction (not recorded which). These receptors all come from a human donor who was either an allogeneic HSCT recipient or a stem cell or donor lymphocyte infusion donor (not recorded which). It is not recorded whose cells these are; they may come from a transplant donor.

This rearrangement joins TRBV6-9 to TRBJ2-1, with D possibly called TRBD1 or TRBD2 (5 bases each). Per germline, CDR1 MNHGY and CDR2 SVAAGI. CDR3 length: 13 residues. Between the trimmed V and J ends, which lost 2 bases and 10 bases, there was a span of 12 bases. The CDR3 DNA reads TGTGCCAGCAGTTATCAATGCTGGGGGGAGCAGTTCTTC. Protein product: CASSYQCWGEQFF.

V is TRBV27 and J is TRBJ1-5, with TRBD1 matching 10 bases. The germline V gene has CDR1 MNHEY and CDR2 SMNVEV (reference sequence). V lost 6 bases and J lost 3; bases outside the gene matches: 8. The CDR3 sequence is 16 residues long. For the CDR3, the DNA is TGTGCCAGCAGGAGGACAGGGGGGCCCCCCAATCAGCCCCAGCATTTT. Protein: CASRRTGGPPNQPQHF.